The 12 T cell receptor beta chains listed next were all sequenced from one sample in a study of blood T cells in healthy people across ages. Together with a sample-barcoded 5' primer, a J-beta primer mix was included in a second PCR lasting roughly 6 to 12 cycles. TCRdb analysed the 5' RACE reads with MiXCR anew, one entry per CDR3 protein. The sample lists more than 1,400,000 distinct CDR3 sequences; approximately 38% were seen once. The material sequenced was blood. These receptors all come from a woman younger than 30 in good health.

V and J are TRBV4-2 and TRBJ2-1, with D uncertain. The V gene lost 0 bases and the J gene lost 5 bases, with 14 bases spanning the gap. Germline V gene data show CDR1 as LGHNA and CDR2 as YNFKEQ. The CDR3 consists of 16 residues. CDR3 nucleotide sequence: TGTGCCAGCAGCCAAGATCTTGGGGAACGGGACAATGAGCAGTTCTTC. This gives the protein CASSQDLGERDNEQFF.

Notes on this clonotype: Since a much larger clone is just one base distant, this may be a read error. V and J are TRBV29-1 and TRBJ2-7, with 7 bases aligning to TRBD1. Germline lookup yields CDR1 SQVTM and CDR2 ANQGSEA. CDR3 length: 15 residues. DNA of the CDR3: TGCAGCGTTGAAGACACGGGACAGAGCTCCTACGGGCAGTACTTC. Amino acid sequence: CSVEDTGQSSYGQYF.

The rearrangement links TRBV20-1 to TRBJ2-7, with 8 nucleotides matching TRBD2. Germline CDR1 reads DFQATT; CDR2 reads SNEGSKA (reference sequence). The CDR3 is 17 amino acids. Losses at the gene ends were 6 bases for V and 0 bases for J; bases not matched to a gene: 16. CDR3 sequence: CSAPEWASGSASYEQYF. DNA of the CDR3: TGCAGTGCCCCCGAGTGGGCTAGCGGGTCCGCCTCCTACGAGCAGTACTTC.

This sequence joins TRBV6-5 and TRBJ2-7; no definite D call. The CDR3 is 11 amino acids. Deletions cut 11 bases from V and 1 base from J, with 9 bases between. Germline V gene lookup returns CDR1 MNHEY and CDR2 SVGAGI. CDR3 DNA: TGTGCCGCACAAGGTTCCTACGAGCAGTACTTC. Protein: CAAQGSYEQYF.

V gene TRBV2 combines with J gene TRBJ2-1; D remains ambiguous. V gave up 2 bases and J gave up 6 bases, with 11 bases separating them. The CDR3 extends over 14 amino acids. Germline assignment: CDR1 SNHLY and CDR2 FYNNEI. For the CDR3, the DNA is TGTGCCAGCAGTGAATCTGGTACCTTCAATGAGCAGTTCTTC. Translation gives CASSESGTFNEQFF.

This clonotype was recorded a few times. The V and J genes are TRBV7-9 and TRBJ2-3; D call uncertain. CDR1 is SEHNR, CDR2 FQNEAQ, per germline (reference sequence). The CDR3 runs to 14 residues. V was trimmed by 1 base and J by 2 bases, leaving 7 bases between them. The CDR3 reads CASSLDEATDTQYF. CDR3 DNA: TGTGCCAGCAGCTTAGATGAGGCCACAGATACGCAGTATTTT.

Only a few counts were recorded for this clonotype. The chain has TRBV3-1 and TRBJ2-1, with D perhaps matching TRBD2 (6 bases). The CDR3 runs to 15 residues. Per the germline V gene, CDR1 is LGHDT and CDR2 is YNNKEL (reference sequence). V lost 2 bases, J lost 4 bases, and 12 bases lay in between. This CDR3 reads CASSQTSSMYNEQFF. The DNA for the CDR3 is TGTGCCAGCAGCCAAACTAGCAGCATGTACAATGAGCAGTTCTTC.

Regarding this clonotype: With a much larger clone just one base away, this may be a read error. The V and J genes are TRBV7-6 and TRBJ2-1; possible D gene TRBD1, 5 bases. Trimming took 0 bases from V and 13 from J, leaving 25 bases between them. In germline, CDR1 is SGHVS, CDR2 FNYEAQ. CDR3 size: 17 residues. CDR3 in DNA: TGTGCCAGCAGCTTAGCGCTAAATTTCAGGGTGAGAGAGACCCAGTTCTTC. This sequence encodes CASSLALNFRVRETQFF. Full variable domain (outside the CDR3, taken from reference TRBV7-6 and TRBJ2-1): GAGVSQSPRYKVTKRGQDVALRCDPISGHVSLYWYRQALGQGPEFLTYFNYEAQQDKSGLPNDRFSAERPEGSISTLTIQRTEQRDSAMYRCASSLALNFRVRETQFFGPGTRLTVL.

The rearrangement links TRBV7-9 to TRBJ1-2; weak D call: TRBD1 (6 bases). The CDR3 is made up of 15 amino acids. V lost 1 base to trimming and J lost 7 bases, with 16 bases between them. In germline, CDR1 is SEHNR, CDR2 FQNEAQ (reference sequence). The CDR3 here is CASSLGGLAGVGYTF. CDR3 nucleotide sequence: TGTGCCAGCAGCTTAGGAGGGCTGGCAGGGGTTGGCTACACCTTC.

The chain carries TRBV4-1 and TRBJ2-5; weak D call: TRBD2 (6 bases). The V gene's germline CDR1 is MGHRA and CDR2 YSYEKL. This CDR3 spans 15 amino acids. V lost 0 bases to trimming and J lost 1 base, with 9 bases between them. As DNA, the CDR3 is TGCGCCAGCAGCCAAGAATGGCGGGGCCAAGAGACCCAGTACTTC. Protein sequence: CASSQEWRGQETQYF.

The gene calls are TRBV3-1 and TRBJ2-1; no firm D call. V was trimmed by 3 bases and J by 9 bases, leaving 12 bases between them. Per germline, CDR1 LGHDT and CDR2 YNNKEL (reference sequence). The CDR3 is 13 residues long. CDR3 region: CASSHRALGEQFF. In DNA form, the CDR3 reads TGTGCCAGCAGCCATCGGGCTTTGGGTGAGCAGTTCTTC.

The chain uses TRBV7-6 and TRBJ2-1, with D uncertain. The CDR3 spans 15 residues. From germline, CDR1 is SGHVS and CDR2 FNYEAQ. Trimming took 1 base from V and 6 from J, leaving 13 bases between them. The CDR3 region is CASSLVGPFGNEQFF. CDR3 sequence (DNA): TGTGCCAGCAGCTTAGTGGGCCCGTTCGGCAATGAGCAGTTCTTC. Looking up the rest from reference TRBV7-6 and TRBJ2-1 gives the full variable domain: GAGVSQSPRYKVTKRGQDVALRCDPISGHVSLYWYRQALGQGPEFLTYFNYEAQQDKSGLPNDRFSAERPEGSISTLTIQRTEQRDSAMYRCASSLVGPFGNEQFFGPGTRLTVL.